This T cell receptor beta chain was profiled in a study of T-cell reconstitution after alpha-beta-depleted transplantation in children. Findings of the study overall: There were some patients whose high TCRbeta diversity at day 60 came from surviving recipient T cells and thymic progenitors.

V lost 0 bases to trimming and J lost 4 bases; unmatched junction nucleotides: 3. This CDR3 comprises 14 residues. Germline lookup yields CDR1 DFQATT and CDR2 SNEGSKA (reference sequence). The library targeted TCRbeta and was prepared with unique molecular identifiers. TCRdb passed the PCR reads through MiXCR, listing each CDR3 protein once. The sample holds under 750,000 distinct CDR3 sequences; approximately 22% are singletons and the top ten take roughly an eighth. On this clonotype: What it binds is unknown.

Sequencing was performed on PBMCs, mostly from graft donor cells, taken 360 days after TCRalphabeta/CD19-depleted stem cell transplant. The source of this sequence is a boy younger than two who had a stem cell transplant for acute myeloid leukemia, so the T cells may come from the graft donor. V usage is TRBV20-1 and J usage is TRBJ2-5; 9 bases agree with TRBD1. The CDR3 DNA sequence: TGCAGTGCTAGAGAACAGGGGGCGGGAGAGACCCAGTACTTC. This translates into CSAREQGAGETQYF.